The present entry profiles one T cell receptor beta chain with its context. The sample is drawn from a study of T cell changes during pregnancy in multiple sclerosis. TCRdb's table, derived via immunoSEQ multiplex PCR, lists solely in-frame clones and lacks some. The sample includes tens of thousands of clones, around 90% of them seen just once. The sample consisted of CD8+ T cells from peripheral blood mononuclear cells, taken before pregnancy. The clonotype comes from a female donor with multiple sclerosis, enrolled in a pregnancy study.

This chain's CDR3 is CASGVSTDTQYF. The CDR3 DNA reads as TGTGCCTCAGGGGTTAGCACAGATACGCAGTATTTT. The chain employs TRBV30 and TRBJ2-3; tentative D call: TRBD1 (6 bases). Germline CDR1 and CDR2: GTSNPN and SVGIG (reference sequence). The CDR3 totals 12 residues. Deletions cut 7 bases from V and 0 bases from J, with 8 bases between.